One sample yielded the 29 T cell receptor beta chains listed below, sequenced in a study of shared clonotypes between healthy human individuals. Profiling relied on immunoSEQ multiplex PCR, and the TCRdb table lists in-frame clones only, not all of them. The repertoire has roughly 490,000 clones, less than 80% of them found once; the top ten carry approximately 12%. The sequenced sample consisted of PBMCs. The receptors come from a woman aged 40 to 50 in good health. Some clones in this sample may be carry-over from other donors' samples.

The V gene is TRBV4-2, the J gene TRBJ1-4, with D unclear. Trimming removed 0 bases at V and 8 bases at J, with 19 bases between. CDR1 is LGHNA, CDR2 YNFKEQ, per germline. There are 17 residues in the CDR3. The CDR3 sequence: CASSQDSRGATSEKLFF. CDR3 sequence (DNA): TGTGCCAGCAGCCAAGATAGCCGCGGCGCCACCTCGGAAAAACTGTTTTTT.

The gene calls are TRBV27 and TRBJ2-3; TRBD2 agrees at 8 bases. The junction had 11 bases not matched to a gene; V was cut back by 8 bases and J by 1 base. Germline CDR1 and CDR2: MNHEY and SMNVEV (reference sequence). The CDR3 spans 16 residues. CDR3: CASGLAGRPGTDTQYF. The CDR3 DNA is TGTGCCAGCGGGCTAGCGGGTCGACCTGGCACAGATACGCAGTATTTT.

This clone was counted many times. The V and J genes are TRBV2 and TRBJ2-1, with D perhaps assigned TRBD1 or TRBD2 (5 bases each). Deletions cut 6 bases from V and 7 bases from J, with 13 bases between. This CDR3 is built from 13 residues. Germline CDR1 is SNHLY and CDR2 is FYNNEI. The CDR3 DNA reads as TGTGCCAGCAGCGGGATGGGACGGAATGAGCAGTTCTTC. This gives the protein CASSGMGRNEQFF.

The chain employs TRBV27 and TRBJ1-5; no clear D. CDR3 length: 14 residues. V gave up 5 bases and J gave up 5 bases, with 13 bases separating them. The germline CDR1 and CDR2 sequences are MNHEY and SMNVEV (reference sequence). CDR3 in amino acids: CASSLKENDQPQHF. DNA of the CDR3: TGTGCCAGCAGTCTCAAGGAGAACGATCAGCCCCAGCATTTT.

CDR3 in amino acids: CASSQDRRGSYEQYF. In nucleotides, the CDR3 is TGCGCCAGCAGCCAAGATCGTAGGGGGTCCTACGAGCAGTACTTC. The J gene is TRBJ2-7, the V gene TRBV4-3, with a tentative D call TRBD1 (6 bases). V gave up 0 bases and J gave up 1 base, with 10 bases separating them. CDR1 is LGHNA, CDR2 YSLEER, per germline. The CDR3 contains 15 residues.

The chain uses TRBV5-1 and TRBJ2-1; 7 nucleotides match TRBD2. With V trimmed by 4 bases and J by 7 bases, 8 bases remained unmatched. This CDR3 is 14 amino acids long. CDR1 SGHRS and CDR2 YFSETQ come from the germline V gene. CDR3 protein: CASSDPGTKNEQFF. CDR3 nucleotides: TGCGCCAGCAGCGACCCGGGGACTAAAAATGAGCAGTTCTTC.

This chain connects TRBV5-4 to TRBJ2-3, with TRBD2 matching 7 bases. Germline V gives CDR1 SGHNT, CDR2 YYREEE (reference sequence). The junction had 4 bases not matched to a gene; V was cut back by 1 base and J by 2 bases. This CDR3 has 15 residues. The CDR3 loop is CASSLQGGPTDTQYF. Written as DNA, the CDR3 is TGTGCCAGCAGCTTGCAGGGAGGGCCCACAGATACGCAGTATTTT.

The chain carries TRBV28 and TRBJ1-1; no reliable D call. The germline CDR1 and CDR2 sequences are MDHEN and SYDVKM. V lost 10 bases and J lost 5, with 17 bases in between. The CDR3 runs 13 residues. The CDR3 DNA is TGTGCCACCGAGAGGACGCCCGGTACTGAAGCTTTCTTT. The encoded protein is CATERTPGTEAFF.

The table lists this clone with many counts. In the same sample, other DNA sequences code for this CDR3. J is TRBJ2-7 and V is TRBV4-1, with D possibly being TRBD1 or TRBD2 (5 bases each). The germline gives CDR1 MGHRA, CDR2 YSYEKL. The CDR3 is 16 residues long. V shed 0 bases and J shed 6 bases, with 18 bases lying between them. CDR3 coding DNA: TGCGCCAGCAGCCAAGACTCAAGGACGCAGAGGGGCGAGCAGTACTTC. Residues: CASSQDSRTQRGEQYF.

The chain joins TRBV5-4 to TRBJ2-5, with 8 bases matching TRBD1. Germline CDR1 SGHNT, CDR2 YYREEE (reference sequence). The ends lost 4 bases at V and 5 bases at J; junction bases unmatched: 13. The CDR3 has 16 residues. For the CDR3, the DNA is TGTGCCAGCAGCCCGGGGGTCCAGGGGGCAAGGGAGACCCAGTACTTC. This translates into CASSPGVQGARETQYF.

The chain recombines TRBV7-9 with TRBJ2-5, with D uncertain. Germline V gives CDR1 SEHNR, CDR2 FQNEAQ (reference sequence). V dropped 2 bases and J dropped 7 bases, with 17 bases sitting between them. The length of the CDR3 is 15 residues. The CDR3 nucleotides read TGTGCCAGCAGCTTAACCTACCGAAAGCTTTTGACCCAGTACTTC. Amino acid sequence: CASSLTYRKLLTQYF.

This clone was detected only once. The chain uses TRBV9 and TRBJ1-1; 8 nucleotides align to TRBD1. The germline gives CDR1 SGDLS, CDR2 YYNGEE. The CDR3 extends over 14 amino acids. J gave up 6 bases and V 5 bases, and 9 bases lay outside the gene matches. The CDR3: CASRPDRVGAEAFF. CDR3 DNA sequence: TGTGCCAGCAGACCGGACAGGGTGGGCGCTGAAGCTTTCTTT.

The chain couples TRBV7-2 to TRBJ2-1; 8 bases align to TRBD2. CDR1 and CDR2 from the germline V gene are SGHTA and FQGNSA. This CDR3 comprises 15 residues. With 3 bases clipped from V and 8 bases from J, the junction kept 9 bases outside the gene matches. The CDR3, as DNA: TGTGCCAGCAGCTTGGTAAGCGGGAGTTCCGATGAGCAGTTCTTC. Amino acid sequence: CASSLVSGSSDEQFF.

The chain has TRBV10-1 and TRBJ2-1; no reliable D call. Trimming removed 2 bases at V and 0 bases at J, with 14 bases between. This CDR3 is built from 17 residues. Germline V gene lookup returns CDR1 WNHNN and CDR2 SYGVQD (reference sequence). The CDR3 region has the DNA TGCGCCAGCAGTGAGCCCTACTCACAAAGCTCCTACAATGAGCAGTTCTTC. This translates into CASSEPYSQSSYNEQFF.

V gene TRBV7-3 combines with J gene TRBJ2-7, with D possibly being TRBD1 or TRBD2 (6 bases each). The ends were cut back, 1 base at V and 6 bases at J, with 13 bases in the middle. Germline V gene data show CDR1 as SGHTA and CDR2 as FQGTGA. This CDR3 is 14 amino acids long. DNA for the CDR3: TGTGCCAGCAGCTTAAATGGGGGGCCGGGCGAGCAGTACTTC. It codes for CASSLNGGPGEQYF.

V usage is TRBV11-3 and J usage is TRBJ2-5; possibly TRBD1 for D (8 bases). This CDR3 is 15 amino acids long. Per germline, CDR1 SGHNT and CDR2 YENEEA. V was trimmed by 5 bases and J by 4 bases, leaving 17 bases between them. The CDR3 DNA reads TGTGCCAGCAGCAGGGAGGGACAGGCGGGAGAGACCCAGTACTTC. Protein product: CASSREGQAGETQYF.

The J gene is TRBJ2-3, the V gene TRBV7-6; D possibly corresponds to TRBD2 (5 bases). Germline V gene lookup returns CDR1 SGHVS and CDR2 FNYEAQ. This CDR3 region has 15 residues. V was pared by 3 bases and J by 3 bases, with 13 bases between. Here the CDR3 DNA reads TGTGCCAGCAGCTTGGATGACGGGGTTACAGATACGCAGTATTTT. It codes for CASSLDDGVTDTQYF.

Comment on this clone: A read error is possible here, since a much larger clone lies one base away. Distinct nucleotide sequences in the sample also encode this CDR3. The chain joins TRBV9 to TRBJ1-5; 10 positions agree with TRBD1. Germline CDR1 SGDLS, CDR2 YYNGEE. The CDR3 sequence is 15 residues long. CDR3 sequence reads: CASSPGTGANQPQHF. The CDR3 nucleotides are TGTGCCAGCAGCCCGGGGACAGGGGCAAATCAGCCCCAGCACTTT.

DNA of the CDR3: TGTGCCAGCAGCGTATTACCCCCCACTAGCGGGCCTGACTACGAGCAGTACTTC. This encodes CASSVLPPTSGPDYEQYF. This chain joins TRBV9 and TRBJ2-7, with TRBD2 matching over 9 bases. This CDR3 is built from 18 residues. Germline values: CDR1 SGDLS, CDR2 YYNGEE. The ends lost 1 base at V and 3 bases at J; junction bases unmatched: 14.

The CDR3 coding sequence is TGCAGCGTTGCGGGAAAGGACGCAAGTTCGTACAATGAGCAGTTCTTC. Its translation: CSVAGKDASSYNEQFF. J is TRBJ2-1 and V is TRBV29-1; tentative D call: TRBD2 (5 bases). The CDR3 extends over 16 amino acids. Trimming left V 4 bases short and J 4 bases short, with 20 bases between. CDR1 is SQVTM, CDR2 ANQGSEA, per germline.

This clone was seen ten or more times. Additional DNA sequences in this sample encode the identical CDR3. The CDR3 reads CASSPAGETQYF. CDR3 in DNA: TGTGCCAGCTCACCCGCAGGGGAGACCCAGTACTTC. The rearrangement joins TRBV18 to TRBJ2-5; D may be TRBD1 (5 bases). Germline lookup yields CDR1 KGHSH and CDR2 LQKENI. CDR3 length: 12 amino acids. Trimming took 3 bases from V and 5 from J, leaving 7 bases between them.

This chain links TRBV7-9 with TRBJ1-5; D is uncertain. Germline CDR1 and CDR2: SEHNR and FQNEAQ (reference sequence). Trimming left V 3 bases short and J 4 bases short, with 13 bases between. The CDR3 extends over 15 amino acids. The CDR3 DNA is TGTGCCAGCAGCTTGGGTCAGACGCTGAATCAGCCCCAGCATTTT. Its translation: CASSLGQTLNQPQHF.

To note about this clone: A much more abundant neighbour one base away suggests this may be a read error. Other DNA sequences within the sample encode an identical CDR3. The CDR3 here is CASSRRDSQETQYF. The DNA of the CDR3 is TGTGCCAGCAGCCGCCGGGACAGTCAAGAGACCCAGTACTTC. The chain has TRBV11-1 and TRBJ2-5; 7 bases fit TRBD1. This CDR3 spans 14 amino acids. V dropped 5 bases and J dropped 2; count of bases not matched to a gene: 5. Germline loops: CDR1 SGHAT, CDR2 FQDESV (reference sequence).

The V call is TRBV10-3, the J call TRBJ2-7; possibly TRBD1 or TRBD2 for D (5 bases each). Germline V gene lookup returns CDR1 ENHRY and CDR2 SYGVKD. CDR3 size: 15 residues. V was pared by 3 bases and J by 7 bases, with 19 bases between. CDR3 DNA sequence: TGTGCCATCAGTGACCCCGGGACCCTACGAGAGGAGCAGTACTTC. Its protein product is CAISDPGTLREEQYF.

V usage is TRBV6-6 and J usage is TRBJ1-3; no clear D. The CDR3 has 15 residues. Looked up from germline, CDR1 is MNHNY and CDR2 is SVGAGI (reference sequence). V lost 0 bases to trimming and J lost 3 bases, with 9 bases between them. CDR3 bases: TGTGCCAGCAGTTACTCTGCGGAAGGTGGAAACACCATATATTTT. It encodes CASSYSAEGGNTIYF.

The chain links TRBV6-5 to TRBJ2-6; no reliable D call. This CDR3 is built from 15 residues. Trimming removed 4 bases at V and 0 bases at J, with 7 bases between. CDR1 is MNHEY and CDR2 is SVGAGI in the germline V gene. Written as DNA, the CDR3 is TGTGCCAGCAGTTCCCCCGACTCTGGGGCCAACGTCCTGACTTTC. It encodes CASSSPDSGANVLTF.

Turning to this clone: One junction end does not reproduce the germline sequence, and a read error may be involved. The rearrangement links TRBV28 to TRBJ1-3, with D unclear. This CDR3 is 16 amino acids long. Germline CDR1 MDHEN, CDR2 SYDVKM. The CDR3 spells CASSSQPLYSVNTIYF. The CDR3 DNA is TGTGCCAGCAGTTCCCAGCCCCTCTACTCTGTAAACACCATATATTTT.

This chain connects TRBV5-5 to TRBJ1-5, with TRBD1 as a possible D gene (5 bases). V lost 3 bases, J lost 1 base, and 17 bases lay in between. The CDR3 spans 17 residues. Germline V gene lookup returns CDR1 SGHKS and CDR2 YYEKEE (reference sequence). The CDR3 DNA follows: TGTGCCAGCAGCTCCGGAACAGGAATCAGGAGCAATCAGCCCCAGCATTTT. Protein product: CASSSGTGIRSNQPQHF.

Regarding this clone: Additional DNA sequences in this sample encode the identical CDR3. The chain employs TRBV19 and TRBJ1-2; D is possibly TRBD1 (5 bases). V gave up 3 bases and J gave up 4 bases, with 9 bases separating them. The length of the CDR3 is 13 residues. Germline CDR1 and CDR2: LNHDA and SQIVND (reference sequence). CDR3 sequence (DNA): TGTGCCAGTAGTATGCGACAGCTCTATGGCTACACCTTC. Amino acid sequence: CASSMRQLYGYTF.